Each of the 2 T cell receptor beta chains below was sequenced from the same sample in a study of blood T cell repertoires in COVID-19 (TCRdb year 2020). The library relied on the immunoSEQ multiplex PCR assay. TCRdb holds this immuneACCESS table with in-frame rearrangements only. Some clones are missing; in checked studies, unresolved V genes explain under half, and the rest has no known cause. Counted in this sample were 390,000 or so clones; roughly 90% of them appeared once. The ten biggest clones cover 2.5% to 3.5% of the sample. The specimen sequenced was peripheral blood. All receptors derive from a woman aged 25 to 39 with COVID-19, enrolled during active disease.

The gene calls are TRBV9 and TRBJ1-2; 8 bases align to TRBD1. CDR3 length equals 15 residues. CDR1 and CDR2 from the germline V gene are SGDLS and YYNGEE. Germline trimming cut 0 bases from V and 4 bases from J; bases unmatched to any gene: 5. CDR3 in amino acids: CASSVGTGLSYGYTF. DNA of the CDR3: TGTGCCAGCAGCGTAGGGACAGGGCTAAGCTATGGCTACACCTTC. Full variable domain (rest looked up from reference TRBV9 and TRBJ1-2): DSGVTQTPKHLITATGQRVTLRCSPRSGDLSVYWYQQSLDQGLQFLIQYYNGEERAKGNILERFSAQQFPDLHSELNLSSLELGDSALYFCASSVGTGLSYGYTFGSGTRLTVV.

This clone has more than one count but fewer than ten. This sequence joins TRBV15 and TRBJ1-1; D ambiguous. This CDR3 is built from 13 residues. Trimming took off 1 base at V and 6 bases at J, with 9 bases between the two ends. Per the germline V gene, CDR1 is LNHNV and CDR2 is YYDKDF (reference sequence). CDR3 bases: TGTGCCACCAGCAGAGTTCAGAGGGCTGAAGCTTTCTTT. This translates into CATSRVQRAEAFF. The full variable domain, its missing parts supplied by reference TRBV15 and TRBJ1-1, is DAMVIQNPRYQVTQFGKPVTLSCSQTLNHNVMYWYQQKSSQAPKLLFHYYDKDFNNEADTPDNFQSRRPNTSFCFLDIRSPGLGDTAMYLCATSRVQRAEAFFGQGTRLTVV.